Below, 19 T cell receptor beta chains from the same sample are listed, as sequenced in a study of glioma-infiltrating T cells. TCR alpha and beta CDR3 regions were amplified from RNA using iRepertoire nested multiplex PCR. Using its own MiXCR run on the multiplex PCR reads, TCRdb lists one record per CDR3 protein. This table holds some 130,000 distinct CDR3 sequences, under 25% found once. The source material was glioma tissue, nonneoplastic brain tissue, or PBMCs (not recorded which). The receptors were gathered from a human donor with low-grade glioma or glioblastoma, undergoing nonglioma brain surgery, or in good health (not recorded which).

This chain links TRBV6-1 with TRBJ1-4; D remains ambiguous. The CDR3 is made up of 14 amino acids. Germline CDR1 reads MNHNS; CDR2 reads SASEGT. Trimming removed 6 bases from V and 0 bases from J, with 8 bases in between. CDR3 nucleotides: TGTGCCAGCAGAACACTTGCAACTAATGAAAAACTGTTTTTT. Its protein product is CASRTLATNEKLFF.

This clonotype was seen a handful of times. The chain has TRBV11-2 and TRBJ2-3; 7 bases match TRBD2. V shed 5 bases and J 2 bases; nucleotides not matched to a gene: 1. CDR3 size: 13 residues. Germline V gene lookup returns CDR1 SGHAT and CDR2 FQNNGV. This CDR3 is CASSGTITDTQYF. The CDR3 DNA follows: TGTGCCAGCAGCGGGACTATCACAGATACGCAGTATTTT. The variable domain in full, completed from reference TRBV11-2 and TRBJ2-3, reads EAGVAQSPRYKIIEKRQSVAFWCNPISGHATLYWYQQILGQGPKLLIQFQNNGVVDDSQLPKDRFSAERLKGVDSTLKIQPAKLEDSAVYLCASSGTITDTQYFGPGTRLTVL.

The V and J genes are TRBV12-3 or TRBV12-4 and TRBJ2-4; 15 nucleotides align to TRBD2. This CDR3 spans 17 amino acids. V lost 6 bases to trimming and J lost 9 bases; unmatched junction nucleotides: 12. CDR3 residues: CASRRRTSGGAQGIQYF. The CDR3 DNA is TGTGCCAGCAGACGGAGGACTAGCGGGGGGGCACAAGGCATTCAGTACTTC.

The V gene is TRBV12-3 or TRBV12-4, the J gene TRBJ1-1; the D is unclear. The CDR3 is made up of 14 amino acids. V shed 6 bases and J shed 0 bases, with 11 bases lying between them. CDR3 amino acids: CASRGGGMNTEAFF. The CDR3 nucleotides are TGTGCCAGCAGGGGAGGAGGGATGAACACTGAAGCTTTCTTT.

This chain joins TRBV20-1 and TRBJ2-3; 8 bases match TRBD2. With 5 bases clipped from V and 2 bases from J, the junction kept 6 bases outside the gene matches. The CDR3 is 14 residues long. Germline V CDR1 and CDR2: DFQATT, SNEGSKA (reference sequence). CDR3 amino acids: CSAPTGGDTDTQYF. CDR3 nucleotide sequence: TGCAGTGCTCCGACGGGGGGGGACACAGATACGCAGTATTTT.

The gene calls are TRBV29-1 and TRBJ1-3, with D possibly matching TRBD1 (6 bases). This CDR3 spans 13 amino acids. CDR1 SQVTM and CDR2 ANQGSEA come from the germline V gene. V shed 6 bases and J shed 5 bases, with 14 bases lying between them. The CDR3 loop reads CSVRTGRRNTIYF. The CDR3, as DNA: TGCAGCGTACGTACAGGGAGACGAAACACCATATATTTT. Based on the CDR3 plus reference TRBV29-1 and TRBJ1-3, the full variable domain is SAVISQKPSRDICQRGTSLTIQCQVDSQVTMMFWYRQQPGQSLTLIATANQGSEATYESGFVIDKFPISRPNLTFSTLTVSNMSPEDSSIYLCSVRTGRRNTIYFGEGSWLTVV.

This clonotype was detected ten times or more. The chain links TRBV20-1 to TRBJ1-2; weak D call: TRBD1 (6 bases). Trimming pared 0 bases from V and 7 bases from J, leaving 15 bases between. CDR3 length: 14 residues. CDR1 is DFQATT, CDR2 SNEGSKA, per germline (reference sequence). The CDR3, as DNA: TGCAGTGCTAGAGAGGCCAGGGGAGTCAGTGGCTACACCTTC. Amino acid sequence: CSAREARGVSGYTF.

Comments on this clonotype: This may be a read error: a much more frequent sequence differs by one nucleotide. The chain couples TRBV27 to TRBJ2-3; 10 bases agree with TRBD2. The CDR3 length is 16 residues. CDR1 is MNHEY and CDR2 is SMNVEV in the germline V gene (reference sequence). The ends lost 3 bases at V and 5 bases at J; junction bases unmatched: 8. The CDR3: CASSLASGGTGDTQYF. CDR3 in DNA: TGTGCCAGCAGTTTGGCTAGCGGGGGAACCGGAGATACGCAGTATTTT.

There are a few counts of this clonotype. The V call is TRBV10-1, the J call TRBJ1-1, with no clear D. The CDR3 runs 13 residues. Deletions cut 6 bases from V and 1 base from J, with 9 bases between. CDR1 is WNHNN and CDR2 is SYGVQD in the germline V gene (reference sequence). The CDR3 sequence: CASRLSKNTEAFF. The CDR3 DNA is TGCGCCAGCAGATTATCAAAGAACACTGAAGCTTTCTTT.

This clonotype was seen a few times. The chain links TRBV11-2 to TRBJ2-7, with D possibly matching TRBD1 (5 bases). Germline assignment: CDR1 SGHAT and CDR2 FQNNGV. The CDR3 length is 13 residues. V lost 9 bases to trimming and J lost 5 bases, with 17 bases between them. In DNA, the CDR3 is TGTGCCAGTAATCCTACAGGTACCCACGAGCAGTACGTC. Encoded protein: CASNPTGTHEQYV.

The CDR3 loop is CASRAQGLTNYGYTF. In DNA form, the CDR3 reads TGTGCCAGCAGGGCCCAGGGGTTAACTAACTATGGCTACACCTTC. The chain carries TRBV11-2 and TRBJ1-2; weak D call: TRBD1 (6 bases). Germline loops: CDR1 SGHAT, CDR2 FQNNGV. The CDR3 contains 15 residues. V was cut by 6 bases and J by 0 bases, with 14 bases left in between.

This clonotype came up many times. The rearrangement uses TRBV6-6 and TRBJ1-5; no clear D gene. Looked up from germline, CDR1 is MNHNY and CDR2 is SVGAGI (reference sequence). V lost 0 bases to trimming and J lost 1 base, with 7 bases between them. This CDR3 contains 15 residues. CDR3 DNA: TGTGCCAGCAGTTACTCGATCGGGAGCAATCAGCCCCAGCATTTT. Amino acid sequence: CASSYSIGSNQPQHF.

This clonotype was seen repeatedly, ten times or more. The gene calls are TRBV27 and TRBJ1-2; the match to TRBD1 covers 7 bases. The CDR3 totals 12 residues. Germline V CDR1 and CDR2: MNHEY, SMNVEV (reference sequence). After removal of 5 bases from V and 8 bases from J, the junction contained 5 bases not matched to a gene. The CDR3 spells CASSTGVKGYTF. The CDR3 DNA follows: TGTGCCAGCAGTACAGGGGTAAAAGGCTACACCTTC.

Turning to this clonotype: This may arise from a read error, as a much more abundant clone is one base away. The genes are TRBV6-2 or TRBV6-3 and TRBJ1-6; TRBD1 matches 9 bases. This CDR3 contains 16 residues. With V trimmed by 2 bases and J by 9 bases, 8 bases remained unmatched. Germline CDR1 and CDR2: MNHEY and SVGEGT. The CDR3 bases are TGTGCCAGCAGTTACCCGCAACAGGGGGCAGGTTCACCCCTCCACTTT. Amino acid sequence: CASSYPQQGAGSPLHF.

This clonotype turned up a few times. The chain joins TRBV19 to TRBJ1-2, with a tentative D call TRBD1 (5 bases). The germline V gene encodes CDR1 LNHDA and CDR2 SQIVND (reference sequence). This CDR3 contains 13 residues. The V gene lost 5 bases and the J gene lost 1 base, with 8 bases spanning the gap. Here the CDR3 reads CASSPGHNYGYTF. The CDR3 nucleotides are TGTGCCAGTAGTCCAGGACATAACTATGGCTACACCTTC.

There are a few counts of this clonotype. The genes are TRBV30 and TRBJ1-5; D is ambiguous. Germline CDR1 reads GTSNPN; CDR2 reads SVGIG (reference sequence). CDR3 size: 14 residues. V lost 0 bases to trimming and J lost 7 bases, with 13 bases between them. The CDR3 DNA reads TGTGCCTGGAGTGTCTCCGGAACAGAACAGCCCCAGCATTTT. This translates into CAWSVSGTEQPQHF.

The table lists this clonotype with a few counts. This rearrangement joins TRBV12-3 or TRBV12-4 to TRBJ1-3; 10 nucleotides match TRBD1. The CDR3 totals 16 residues. The V gene end was trimmed by 1 base and the J gene end by 8 bases; junction bases not matched to a gene: 8. The CDR3 bases are TGTGCCAGCAGTTTAGACAAGGGGACAGGGGAATACACCATATATTTT. It specifies CASSLDKGTGEYTIYF.

The CDR3: CASSPSGTGGEHEQYV. The CDR3 nucleotides are TGTGCCAGCAGCCCCAGTGGGACAGGAGGGGAACACGAGCAGTACGTC. V and J are TRBV7-3 and TRBJ2-1; 8 nucleotides match TRBD1. With the DNA end fitting TRBJ2-7 better, the J assignment may be wrong. The CDR3 extends over 16 amino acids. The germline gives CDR1 SGHTA, CDR2 FQGTGA.

This clonotype was seen repeatedly, ten times or more. This rearrangement joins TRBV7-9 to TRBJ2-3; TRBD1 matches 9 bases. V trimming: 5 bases; J trimming: 3 bases; junction bases outside the gene matches: 6. The CDR3 loop spans 15 amino acids. Germline CDR1 is SEHNR and CDR2 is FQNEAQ (reference sequence). CDR3 region: CASSPRDRDTDTQYF. The DNA for the CDR3 is TGTGCCAGCAGCCCACGGGACAGGGATACAGATACGCAGTATTTT.